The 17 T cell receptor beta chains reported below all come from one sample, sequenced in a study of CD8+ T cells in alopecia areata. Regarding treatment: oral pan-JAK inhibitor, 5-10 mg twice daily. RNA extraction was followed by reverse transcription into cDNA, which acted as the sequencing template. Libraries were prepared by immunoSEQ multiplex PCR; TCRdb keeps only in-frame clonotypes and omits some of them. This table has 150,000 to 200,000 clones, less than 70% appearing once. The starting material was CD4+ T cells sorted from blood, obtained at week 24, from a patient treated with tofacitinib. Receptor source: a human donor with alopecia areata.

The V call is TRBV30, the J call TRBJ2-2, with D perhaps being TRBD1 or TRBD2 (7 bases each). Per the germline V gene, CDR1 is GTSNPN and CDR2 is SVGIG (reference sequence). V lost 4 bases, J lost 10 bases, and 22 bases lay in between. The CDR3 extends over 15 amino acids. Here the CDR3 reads CAWTVRGGLVKELFF. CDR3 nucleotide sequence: TGTGCCTGGACAGTCAGGGGGGGCCTGGTTAAGGAGCTGTTTTTT.

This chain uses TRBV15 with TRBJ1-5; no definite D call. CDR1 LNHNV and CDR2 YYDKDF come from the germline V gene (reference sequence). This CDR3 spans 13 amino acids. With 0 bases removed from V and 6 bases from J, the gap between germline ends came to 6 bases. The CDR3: CATSRDHGQPQHF. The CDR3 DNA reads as TGTGCCACCAGCAGAGATCACGGTCAGCCCCAGCATTTT.

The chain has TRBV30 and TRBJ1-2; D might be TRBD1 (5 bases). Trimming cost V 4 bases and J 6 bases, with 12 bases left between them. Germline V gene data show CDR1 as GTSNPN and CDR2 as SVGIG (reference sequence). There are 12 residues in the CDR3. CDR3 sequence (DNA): TGTGCCTGGACAGTTACAGGAGATGGCTACACCTTC. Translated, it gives CAWTVTGDGYTF.

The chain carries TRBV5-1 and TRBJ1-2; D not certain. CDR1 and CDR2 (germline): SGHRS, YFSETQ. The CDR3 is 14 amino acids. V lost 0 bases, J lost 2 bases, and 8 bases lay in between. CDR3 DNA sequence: TGCGCCAGCAGCTTGGTACAGAGCAACTATGGCTACACCTTC. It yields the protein CASSLVQSNYGYTF.

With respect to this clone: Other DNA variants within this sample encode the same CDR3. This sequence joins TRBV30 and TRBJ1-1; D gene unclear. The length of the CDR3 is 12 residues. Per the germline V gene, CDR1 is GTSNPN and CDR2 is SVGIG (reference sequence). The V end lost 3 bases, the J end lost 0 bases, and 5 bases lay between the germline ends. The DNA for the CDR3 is TGTGCCTGGAGGTTTATGAACACTGAAGCTTTCTTT. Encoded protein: CAWRFMNTEAFF.

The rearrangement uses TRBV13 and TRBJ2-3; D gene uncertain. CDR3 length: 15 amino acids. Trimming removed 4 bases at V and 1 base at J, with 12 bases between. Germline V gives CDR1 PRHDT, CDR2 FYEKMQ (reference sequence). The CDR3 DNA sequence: TGTGCCAGCAGCTCCGGCCCCCTCGGCACAGATACGCAGTATTTT. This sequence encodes CASSSGPLGTDTQYF. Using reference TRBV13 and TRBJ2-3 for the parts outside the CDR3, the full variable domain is AAGVIQSPRHLIKEKRETATLKCYPIPRHDTVYWYQQGPGQDPQFLISFYEKMQSDKGSIPDRFSAQQFSDYHSELNMSSLELGDSALYFCASSSGPLGTDTQYFGPGTRLTVL.

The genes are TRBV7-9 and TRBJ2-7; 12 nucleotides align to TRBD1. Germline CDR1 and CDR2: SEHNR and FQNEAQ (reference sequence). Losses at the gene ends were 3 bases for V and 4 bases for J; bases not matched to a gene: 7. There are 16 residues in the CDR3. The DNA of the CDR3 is TGTGCCAGCAGCTTGGCCGGGACAGGGGGCGCGTACGAGCAGTACTTC. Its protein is CASSLAGTGGAYEQYF.

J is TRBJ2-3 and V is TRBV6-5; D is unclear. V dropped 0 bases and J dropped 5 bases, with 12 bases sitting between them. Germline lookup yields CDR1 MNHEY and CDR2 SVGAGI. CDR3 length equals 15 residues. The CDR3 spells CASSYSGVVLDTQYF. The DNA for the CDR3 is TGTGCCAGCAGTTACTCTGGGGTAGTTCTAGATACGCAGTATTTT.

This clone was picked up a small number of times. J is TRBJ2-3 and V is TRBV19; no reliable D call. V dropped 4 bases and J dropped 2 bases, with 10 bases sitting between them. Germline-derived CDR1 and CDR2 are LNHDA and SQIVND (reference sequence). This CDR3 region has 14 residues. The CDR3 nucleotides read TGTGCCAGTAGTACAAGGACCTTCACAGATACGCAGTATTTT. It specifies CASSTRTFTDTQYF.

CDR3 DNA sequence: TGTGCCAGCAGTCCCCGAAAAGCGGGGGTTATGTCTAGCACAGATACGCAGTATTTT. Its protein product is CASSPRKAGVMSSTDTQYF. The chain carries TRBV27 and TRBJ2-3; 8 bases are shared with TRBD2. This CDR3 region has 19 residues. Germline V gene lookup returns CDR1 MNHEY and CDR2 SMNVEV (reference sequence). Trimming at V came to 5 bases and at J to 0 bases, leaving 16 bases not matched to a gene.

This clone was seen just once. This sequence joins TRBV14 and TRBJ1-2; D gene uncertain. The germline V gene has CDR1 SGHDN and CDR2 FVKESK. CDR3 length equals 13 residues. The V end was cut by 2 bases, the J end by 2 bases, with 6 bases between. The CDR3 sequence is CASSQLRNYGYTF. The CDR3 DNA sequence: TGTGCCAGCAGCCAACTCAGAAACTATGGCTACACCTTC.

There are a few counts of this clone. The CDR3 coding sequence is TGTGCCAGCAGTGAACAGGTTGCGGGGACCCAGTACTTC. This encodes CASSEQVAGTQYF. The rearrangement links TRBV2 to TRBJ2-5; TRBD2 is a possible D gene (5 bases). Germline values: CDR1 SNHLY, CDR2 FYNNEI. Between the trimmed V and J ends, which lost 2 bases and 7 bases, there was a span of 11 bases. This CDR3 spans 13 amino acids.

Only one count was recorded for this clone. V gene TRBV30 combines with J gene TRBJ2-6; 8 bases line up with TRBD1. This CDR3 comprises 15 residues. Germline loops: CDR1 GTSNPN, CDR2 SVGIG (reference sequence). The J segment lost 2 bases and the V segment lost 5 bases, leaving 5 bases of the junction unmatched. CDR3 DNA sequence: TGTGCCTGGGCCCAGGGGGCTACTGGGGCCAACGTCCTGACTTTC. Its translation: CAWAQGATGANVLTF.

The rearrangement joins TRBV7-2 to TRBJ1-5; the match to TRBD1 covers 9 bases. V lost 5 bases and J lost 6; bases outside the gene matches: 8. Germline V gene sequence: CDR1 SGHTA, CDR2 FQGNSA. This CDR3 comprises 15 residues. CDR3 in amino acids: CASSQGTGSGQPQHF. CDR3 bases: TGTGCCAGCAGCCAGGGGACAGGGAGTGGTCAGCCCCAGCATTTT.

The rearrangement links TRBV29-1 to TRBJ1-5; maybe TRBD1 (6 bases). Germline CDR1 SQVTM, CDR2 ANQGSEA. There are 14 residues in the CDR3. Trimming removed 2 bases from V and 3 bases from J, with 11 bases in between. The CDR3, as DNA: TGCAGCGTTGAAACCGGACAGCTCAATCAGCCCCAGCATTTT. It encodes CSVETGQLNQPQHF.

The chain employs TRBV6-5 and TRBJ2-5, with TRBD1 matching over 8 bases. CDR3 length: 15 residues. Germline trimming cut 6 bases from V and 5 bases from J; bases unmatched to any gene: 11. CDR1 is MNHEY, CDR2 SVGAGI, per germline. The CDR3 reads CASSQQGDVGETQYF. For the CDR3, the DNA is TGTGCCAGCAGCCAACAGGGGGATGTCGGGGAGACCCAGTACTTC.

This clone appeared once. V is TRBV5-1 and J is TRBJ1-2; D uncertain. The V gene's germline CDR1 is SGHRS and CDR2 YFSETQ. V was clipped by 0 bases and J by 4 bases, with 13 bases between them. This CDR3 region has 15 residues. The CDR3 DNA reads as TGCGCCAGCAGCTTGGACCCTGGGCCGGTCTATGGCTACACCTTC. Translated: CASSLDPGPVYGYTF.